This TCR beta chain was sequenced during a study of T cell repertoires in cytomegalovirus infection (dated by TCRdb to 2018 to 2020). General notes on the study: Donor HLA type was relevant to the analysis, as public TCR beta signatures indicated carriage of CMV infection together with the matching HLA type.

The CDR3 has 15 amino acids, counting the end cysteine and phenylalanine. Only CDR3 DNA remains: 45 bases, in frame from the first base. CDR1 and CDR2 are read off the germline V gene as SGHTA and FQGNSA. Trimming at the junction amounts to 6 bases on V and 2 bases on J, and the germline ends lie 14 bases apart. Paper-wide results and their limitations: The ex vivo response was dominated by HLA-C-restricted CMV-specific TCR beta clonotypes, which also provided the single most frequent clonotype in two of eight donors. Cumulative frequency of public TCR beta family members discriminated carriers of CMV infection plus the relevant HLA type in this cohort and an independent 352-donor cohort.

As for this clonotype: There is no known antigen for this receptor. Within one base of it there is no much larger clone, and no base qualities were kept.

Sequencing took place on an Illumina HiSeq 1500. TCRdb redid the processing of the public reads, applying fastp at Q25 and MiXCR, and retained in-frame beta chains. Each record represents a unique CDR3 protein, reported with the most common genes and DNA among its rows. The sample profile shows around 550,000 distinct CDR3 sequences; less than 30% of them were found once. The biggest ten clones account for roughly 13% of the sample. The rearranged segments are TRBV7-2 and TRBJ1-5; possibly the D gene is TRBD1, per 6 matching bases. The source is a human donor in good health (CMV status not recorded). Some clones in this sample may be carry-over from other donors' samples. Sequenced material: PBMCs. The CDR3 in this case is CASSQQGSRNQPQHF. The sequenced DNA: TGTGCCAGCAGTCAACAGGGATCCCGCAATCAGCCCCAGCATTTT. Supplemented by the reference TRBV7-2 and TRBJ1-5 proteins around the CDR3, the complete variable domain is GAGVSQSPSNKVTEKGKDVELRCDPISGHTALYWYRQSLGQGLEFLIYFQGNSAPDKSGLPSDRFSAERTGGSVSTLTIQRTQQEDSAVYLCASSQQGSRNQPQHFGDGTRLSIL.